These 19 T cell receptor beta chains were sequenced from one sample in a study of T-cell reconstitution after alpha-beta-depleted transplantation in children. Unique molecular identifiers were used in preparing the TCRbeta library. TCRdb reanalysed the PCR reads using MiXCR and keeps one entry per CDR3 protein. The sample carries about 400,000 distinct CDR3 sequences, around 21% recorded once. This specimen consisted of PBMCs from the stem cell graft donor, obtained from the stem cell graft. The receptors shown here come from a human donor who donated a stem cell graft to a child with acute myeloid leukemia.

This CDR3 is CASSLARTLQETQYF. DNA of the CDR3: TGTGCCAGCAGCTTAGCCCGGACCCTACAAGAGACCCAGTACTTC. The chain is built from TRBV7-6 and TRBJ2-5, with D unresolved. The germline V gene has CDR1 SGHVS and CDR2 FNYEAQ. V was clipped by 0 bases and J by 2 bases, with 10 bases between them. The CDR3 is made up of 15 amino acids.

V usage is TRBV3-1 and J usage is TRBJ2-7, with TRBD2 as a possible D gene (5 bases). CDR3 size: 12 residues. Looked up from germline, CDR1 is LGHDT and CDR2 is YNNKEL (reference sequence). V lost 3 bases, J lost 6 bases, and 9 bases lay in between. The CDR3 region has the DNA TGTGCCAGCAGCCAGTCGAGGGCCGAGCAGTACTTC. The encoded protein is CASSQSRAEQYF.

The CDR3 loop reads CAISGMVGETQYF. CDR3 DNA: TGTGCCATCTCAGGGATGGTGGGAGAGACCCAGTACTTC. This rearrangement joins TRBV10-3 to TRBJ2-5; weak D call: TRBD1 (5 bases). The germline V gene has CDR1 ENHRY and CDR2 SYGVKD. V dropped 8 bases and J dropped 4 bases, with 14 bases sitting between them. The CDR3 is 13 residues long.

This clonotype has more than one count but fewer than ten. J is TRBJ2-7 and V is TRBV20-1; 10 bases line up with TRBD2. The CDR3 has 17 residues. With 3 bases clipped from V and 2 bases from J, the junction kept 13 bases outside the gene matches. CDR1 and CDR2 from the germline V gene are DFQATT and SNEGSKA (reference sequence). The CDR3 DNA follows: TGCAGTGCTAGCTCGGCTAGCGGGAGCCCCGACCCCTACGAGCAGTACTTC. Its protein is CSASSASGSPDPYEQYF.

The chain employs TRBV24-1 and TRBJ1-2, with TRBD1 identical over 11 bases. The CDR3 loop spans 16 amino acids. V shed 4 bases and J 8 bases; nucleotides not matched to a gene: 11. The germline CDR1 and CDR2 sequences are KGHDR and SFDVKD. CDR3 in amino acids: CATSEPGTGGLKGYTF. The CDR3 DNA reads as TGTGCCACCAGTGAACCCGGGACAGGGGGTTTAAAGGGCTACACCTTC.

The CDR3 loop is CASSFSQPQHF. In DNA form, the CDR3 reads TGTGCCAGCAGTTTCTCCCAGCCCCAGCATTTT. The chain links TRBV12-3 or TRBV12-4 to TRBJ1-5; D remains unclear. The CDR3 extends over 11 amino acids. Deletions cut 3 bases from V and 7 bases from J, with 4 bases between.

The sample holds many counts of this clonotype. CDR3 protein: CAISSSGTTYEQYF. Written as DNA, the CDR3 is TGTGCCATCAGCTCCAGCGGGACGACCTACGAGCAGTACTTC. This sequence joins TRBV10-3 and TRBJ2-7, with TRBD2 matching over 7 bases. The CDR3 consists of 14 residues. The germline CDR1 and CDR2 sequences are ENHRY and SYGVKD. V gave up 6 bases and J gave up 2 bases; unmatched junction bases: 7.

The sample holds a few counts of this clonotype. V is TRBV20-1 and J is TRBJ2-3; no firm D call. Between the trimmed V and J ends, which lost 2 bases and 2 bases, there was a span of 5 bases. Germline assignment: CDR1 DFQATT and CDR2 SNEGSKA (reference sequence). The CDR3 consists of 12 residues. The CDR3 loop reads CSARPFTDTQYF. Here the CDR3 DNA reads TGCAGTGCTAGACCCTTCACAGATACGCAGTATTTT.

Turning to this clonotype: Sequence at one end of the junction differs from germline and may be a read error. The gene calls are TRBV12-3 or TRBV12-4 and TRBJ2-7; D is possibly TRBD1 (5 bases). The CDR3 runs to 11 residues. Here the CDR3 reads CASSYRETVRF. The CDR3, as DNA: TGTGCCAGCAGCTACCGAGAGACAGTACGGTTC.

The chain links TRBV28 to TRBJ1-6; a weak D match, TRBD1 (5 bases). Trimming shortened V by 2 bases and J by 2 bases, and 7 bases separated the two germline ends. CDR1 is MDHEN and CDR2 is SYDVKM in the germline V gene. This CDR3 is 15 amino acids long. CDR3 bases: TGTGCCAGCAGTTTAAGGGGCACCTATAATTCACCCCTCCACTTT. It specifies CASSLRGTYNSPLHF.

This clonotype occurred many times. This chain joins TRBV20-1 and TRBJ2-7, with D uncertain. Trimming pared 6 bases from V and 9 bases from J, leaving 15 bases between. The V gene's germline CDR1 is DFQATT and CDR2 SNEGSKA (reference sequence). This CDR3 region has 11 residues. The CDR3: CSASGQVGQYF. CDR3 bases: TGCAGTGCCTCGGGCCAGGTGGGGCAGTACTTC.

V gene TRBV7-9 combines with J gene TRBJ2-7, with D tentatively TRBD2 (6 bases). The CDR3 is 13 residues long. CDR1 is SEHNR and CDR2 is FQNEAQ in the germline V gene (reference sequence). V was trimmed by 3 bases and J by 2 bases, leaving 8 bases between them. This chain's CDR3 is CASSLASAYEQYF. CDR3 coding DNA: TGTGCCAGCAGCTTGGCTAGCGCCTACGAGCAGTACTTC.

This clonotype was seen a few times. V usage is TRBV9 and J usage is TRBJ2-1; D might be TRBD2 (5 bases). In germline, CDR1 is SGDLS, CDR2 YYNGEE. This CDR3 is 14 amino acids long. With 0 bases removed from V and 8 bases from J, the gap between germline ends came to 12 bases. The CDR3 reads CASSVGSGNHEQFF. CDR3 DNA: TGTGCCAGCAGCGTAGGTTCCGGGAATCATGAGCAGTTCTTC.

This clonotype was seen repeatedly, ten times or more. This chain joins TRBV6-6 and TRBJ2-7; D unresolved. The V end was cut by 6 bases, the J end by 5 bases, with 11 bases between. This CDR3 has 12 residues. Germline V gene sequence: CDR1 MNHNY, CDR2 SVGAGI (reference sequence). In nucleotides, the CDR3 is TGTGCCAGCAGGTTAGGGCGGAACGAGCAGTACTTC. Protein sequence: CASRLGRNEQYF.

The CDR3 nucleotides read TGTGCCAGCAGTTTAGCCCGGACAGGGGTGTTTTCAGATACGCAGTATTTT. Translating gives CASSLARTGVFSDTQYF. The chain recombines TRBV12-3 or TRBV12-4 with TRBJ2-3; 9 nucleotides agree with TRBD1. This CDR3 contains 17 residues. Trimming removed 0 bases from V and 4 bases from J; junction bases left unmatched: 8.

In its sample, this clonotype was seen a few times. The rearrangement links TRBV5-1 to TRBJ1-3; D is undetermined. The CDR3 is made up of 16 amino acids. Trimming took 0 bases from V and 0 from J, leaving 10 bases between them. Germline CDR1 SGHRS, CDR2 YFSETQ. The DNA of the CDR3 is TGCGCCAGCAGCTTGGCCTCGACCTCCTCTGGAAACACCATATATTTT. This sequence encodes CASSLASTSSGNTIYF.

This clonotype was observed many times. V is TRBV6-1 and J is TRBJ2-3; D is possibly TRBD2 (6 bases). The V gene's germline CDR1 is MNHNS and CDR2 SASEGT. This CDR3 contains 15 residues. Trimming removed 6 bases at V and 3 bases at J, with 16 bases between. CDR3 sequence reads: CASRPPGRETDTQYF. The CDR3 bases are TGTGCCAGCAGACCGCCCGGGAGAGAGACAGATACGCAGTATTTT.

Many counts were recorded for this clonotype. V usage is TRBV12-3 or TRBV12-4 and J usage is TRBJ2-1; possible D gene TRBD2, 7 bases. There are 15 residues in the CDR3. Trimming pared 6 bases from V and 6 bases from J, leaving 18 bases between. DNA for the CDR3: TGTGCCAGCAGACGCAAAGGGGGACTATCCAATGAGCAGTTCTTC. Amino acids: CASRRKGGLSNEQFF.

The chain combines TRBV5-1 with TRBJ2-3, with TRBD2 identical over 7 bases. CDR1 SGHRS and CDR2 YFSETQ come from the germline V gene. The junction had 6 bases not matched to a gene; V was cut back by 0 bases and J by 5 bases. The CDR3 length is 15 residues. CDR3 sequence reads: CASSLASGARDTQYF. The CDR3 nucleotides read TGCGCCAGCAGCTTGGCTAGCGGAGCCAGAGATACGCAGTATTTT.